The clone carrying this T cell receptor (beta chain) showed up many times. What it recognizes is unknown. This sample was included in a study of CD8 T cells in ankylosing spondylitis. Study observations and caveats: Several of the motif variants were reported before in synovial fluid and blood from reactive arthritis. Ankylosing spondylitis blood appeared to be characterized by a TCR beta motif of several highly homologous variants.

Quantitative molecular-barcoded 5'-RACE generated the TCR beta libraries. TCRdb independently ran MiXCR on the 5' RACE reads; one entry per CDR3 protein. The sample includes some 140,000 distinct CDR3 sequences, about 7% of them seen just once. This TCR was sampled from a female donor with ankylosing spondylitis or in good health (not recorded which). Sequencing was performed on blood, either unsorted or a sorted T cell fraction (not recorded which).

The CDR3 DNA is TGTGCCACCAGTGATTCGCGACAGGGTAGAAACACCGGGGAGCTGTTTTTT. Translating gives CATSDSRQGRNTGELFF. V and J are TRBV24-1 and TRBJ2-2; 7 nucleotides match TRBD1. Germline lookup yields CDR1 KGHDR and CDR2 SFDVKD. The junction had 7 bases not matched to a gene; V was cut back by 2 bases and J by 2 bases. The CDR3 runs 17 residues.